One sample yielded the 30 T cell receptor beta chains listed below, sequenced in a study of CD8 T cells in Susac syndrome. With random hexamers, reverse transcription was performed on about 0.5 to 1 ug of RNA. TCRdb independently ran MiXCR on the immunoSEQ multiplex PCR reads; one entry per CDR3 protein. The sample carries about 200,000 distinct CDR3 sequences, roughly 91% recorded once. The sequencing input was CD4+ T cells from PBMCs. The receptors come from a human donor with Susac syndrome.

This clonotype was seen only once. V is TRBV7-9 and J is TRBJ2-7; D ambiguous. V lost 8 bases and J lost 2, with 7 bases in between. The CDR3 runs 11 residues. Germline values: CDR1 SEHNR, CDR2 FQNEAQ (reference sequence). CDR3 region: CASGPPYEQYF. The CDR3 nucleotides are TGTGCCAGCGGCCCACCCTACGAGCAGTACTTC.

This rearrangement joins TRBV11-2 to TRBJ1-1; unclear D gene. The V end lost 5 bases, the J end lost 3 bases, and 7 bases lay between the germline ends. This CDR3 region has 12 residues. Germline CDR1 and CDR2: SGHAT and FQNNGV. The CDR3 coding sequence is TGTGCCAGCAGCCATATCCACACTGAAGCTTTCTTT. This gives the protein CASSHIHTEAFF.

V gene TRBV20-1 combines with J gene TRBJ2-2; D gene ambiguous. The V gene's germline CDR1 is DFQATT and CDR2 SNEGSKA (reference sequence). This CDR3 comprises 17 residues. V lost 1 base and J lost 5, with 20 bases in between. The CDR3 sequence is CSARVLSSEAVTGELFF. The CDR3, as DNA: TGCAGTGCTAGAGTTCTGTCCAGCGAGGCTGTGACCGGGGAGCTGTTTTTT.

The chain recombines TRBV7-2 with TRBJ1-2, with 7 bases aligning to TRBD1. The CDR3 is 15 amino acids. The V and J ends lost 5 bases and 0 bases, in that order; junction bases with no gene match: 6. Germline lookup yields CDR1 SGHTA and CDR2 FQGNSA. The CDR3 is CASSVDRIANYGYTF. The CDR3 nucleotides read TGTGCCAGCAGCGTGGACAGGATAGCTAACTATGGCTACACCTTC.

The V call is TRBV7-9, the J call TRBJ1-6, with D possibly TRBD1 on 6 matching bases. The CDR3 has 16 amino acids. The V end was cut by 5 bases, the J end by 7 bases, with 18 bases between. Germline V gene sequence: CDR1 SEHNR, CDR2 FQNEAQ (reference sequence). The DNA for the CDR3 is TGTGCCAGCAGCCCCCCCGGGGGGGCAGAAAATTCACCCCTCCACTTT. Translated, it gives CASSPPGGAENSPLHF.

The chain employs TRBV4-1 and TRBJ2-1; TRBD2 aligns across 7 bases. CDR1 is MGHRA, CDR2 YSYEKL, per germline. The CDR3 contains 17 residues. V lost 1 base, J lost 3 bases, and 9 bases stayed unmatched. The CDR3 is CASSQAMSGINYNEQFF. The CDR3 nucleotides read TGCGCCAGCAGCCAAGCCATGAGCGGGATAAACTACAATGAGCAGTTCTTC.

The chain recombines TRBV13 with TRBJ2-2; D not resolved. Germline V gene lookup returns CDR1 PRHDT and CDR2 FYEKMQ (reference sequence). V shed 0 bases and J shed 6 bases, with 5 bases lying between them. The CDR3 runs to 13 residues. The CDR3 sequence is CASSLGHPGELFF. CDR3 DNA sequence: TGTGCCAGCAGCTTAGGGCATCCCGGGGAGCTGTTTTTT.

CDR3 DNA: TGCAGCGTTCAGGTTGGAAACACCATATATTTT. Protein: CSVQVGNTIYF. The chain combines TRBV29-1 with TRBJ1-3; D unresolved. CDR3 size: 11 residues. Germline V gives CDR1 SQVTM, CDR2 ANQGSEA. Trimming cost V 5 bases and J 3 bases, with 5 bases left between them.

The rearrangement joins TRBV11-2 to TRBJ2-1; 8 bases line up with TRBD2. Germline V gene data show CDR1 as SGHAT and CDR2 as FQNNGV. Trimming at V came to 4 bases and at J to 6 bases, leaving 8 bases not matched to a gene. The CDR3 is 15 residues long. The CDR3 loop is CASSSGTSGSNEQFF. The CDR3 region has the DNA TGTGCCAGCAGCTCCGGGACTAGTGGAAGCAATGAGCAGTTCTTC. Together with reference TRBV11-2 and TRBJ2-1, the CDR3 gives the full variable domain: EAGVAQSPRYKIIEKRQSVAFWCNPISGHATLYWYQQILGQGPKLLIQFQNNGVVDDSQLPKDRFSAERLKGVDSTLKIQPAKLEDSAVYLCASSSGTSGSNEQFFGPGTRLTVL.

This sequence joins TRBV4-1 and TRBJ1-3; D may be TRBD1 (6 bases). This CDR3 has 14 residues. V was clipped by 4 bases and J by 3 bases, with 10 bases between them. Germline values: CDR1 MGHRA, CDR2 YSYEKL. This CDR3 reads CASSLNRDGNTIYF. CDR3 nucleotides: TGCGCCAGCAGCCTAAACAGGGATGGAAACACCATATATTTT.

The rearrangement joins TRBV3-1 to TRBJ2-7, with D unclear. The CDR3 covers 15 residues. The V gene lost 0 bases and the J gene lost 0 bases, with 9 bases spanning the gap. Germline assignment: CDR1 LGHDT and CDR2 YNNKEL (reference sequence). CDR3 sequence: CASSQEPRVSYEQYF. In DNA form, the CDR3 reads TGTGCCAGCAGCCAAGAACCTAGAGTCTCCTACGAGCAGTACTTC.

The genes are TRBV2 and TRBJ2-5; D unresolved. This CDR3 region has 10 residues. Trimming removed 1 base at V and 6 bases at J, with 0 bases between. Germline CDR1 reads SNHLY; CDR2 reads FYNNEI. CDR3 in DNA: TGTGCCAGCAGTGAAGAGACCCAGTACTTC. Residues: CASSEETQYF.

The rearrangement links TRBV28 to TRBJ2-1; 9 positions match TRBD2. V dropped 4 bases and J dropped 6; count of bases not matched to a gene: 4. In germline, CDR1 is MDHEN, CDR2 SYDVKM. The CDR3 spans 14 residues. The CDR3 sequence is CASSSLAGANEQFF. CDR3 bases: TGTGCCAGCAGTTCCTTAGCGGGAGCCAATGAGCAGTTCTTC.

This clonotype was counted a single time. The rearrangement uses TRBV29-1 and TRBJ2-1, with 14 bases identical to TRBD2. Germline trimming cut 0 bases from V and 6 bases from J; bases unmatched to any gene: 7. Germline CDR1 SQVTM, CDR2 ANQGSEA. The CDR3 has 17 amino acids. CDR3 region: CSVEDRKTSGRANEQFF. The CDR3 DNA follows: TGCAGCGTTGAAGATCGGAAGACTAGCGGGAGGGCCAATGAGCAGTTCTTC.

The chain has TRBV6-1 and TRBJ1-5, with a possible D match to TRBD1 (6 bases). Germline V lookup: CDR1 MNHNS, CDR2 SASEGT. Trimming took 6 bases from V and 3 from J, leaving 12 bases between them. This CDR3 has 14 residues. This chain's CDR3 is CASSPGVVNQPQHF. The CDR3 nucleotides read TGTGCCAGCAGCCCAGGGGTAGTCAATCAGCCCCAGCATTTT.

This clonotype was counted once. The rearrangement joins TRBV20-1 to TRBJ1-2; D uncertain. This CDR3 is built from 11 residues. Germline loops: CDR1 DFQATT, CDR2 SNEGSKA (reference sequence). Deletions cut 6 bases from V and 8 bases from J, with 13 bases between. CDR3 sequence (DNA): TGCAGTGCGGCGCCGGGCCGGGGCTACACCTTC. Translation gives CSAAPGRGYTF.

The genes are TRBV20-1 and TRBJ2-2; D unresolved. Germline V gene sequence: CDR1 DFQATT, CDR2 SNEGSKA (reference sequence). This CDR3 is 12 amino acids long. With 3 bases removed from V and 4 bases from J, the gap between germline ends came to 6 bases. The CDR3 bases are TGCAGTGCTAGGTCGGGCACCGGGGAGCTGTTTTTT. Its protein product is CSARSGTGELFF.

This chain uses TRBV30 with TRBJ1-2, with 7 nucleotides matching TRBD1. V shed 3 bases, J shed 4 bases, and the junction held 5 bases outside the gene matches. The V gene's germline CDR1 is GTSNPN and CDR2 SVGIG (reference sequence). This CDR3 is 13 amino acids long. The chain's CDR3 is CAWRDRVFYGYTF. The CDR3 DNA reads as TGTGCCTGGAGAGACAGGGTATTCTATGGCTACACCTTC.

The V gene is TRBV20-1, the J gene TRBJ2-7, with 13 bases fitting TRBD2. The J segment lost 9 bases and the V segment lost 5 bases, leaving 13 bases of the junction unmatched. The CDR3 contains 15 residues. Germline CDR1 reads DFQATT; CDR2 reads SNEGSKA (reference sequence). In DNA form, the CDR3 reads TGCAGTGCTCGACGGGGACTAGCGGGATCGGAAGGGCAGTACTTC. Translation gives CSARRGLAGSEGQYF.

DNA for the CDR3: TGTGCCAGCAGCCGTCAGGGCTCCTACAATGAGCAGTTCTTC. Its protein product is CASSRQGSYNEQFF. The chain joins TRBV6-6 to TRBJ2-1, with D perhaps matching TRBD1 (5 bases). Trimming took 6 bases from V and 0 from J, leaving 9 bases between them. CDR1 is MNHNY and CDR2 is SVGAGI in the germline V gene (reference sequence). CDR3 length equals 14 residues.

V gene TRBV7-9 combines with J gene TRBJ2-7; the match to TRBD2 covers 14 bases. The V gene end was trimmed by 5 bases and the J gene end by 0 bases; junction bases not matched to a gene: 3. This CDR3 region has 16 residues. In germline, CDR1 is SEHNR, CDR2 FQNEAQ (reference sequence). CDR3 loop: CASSIGTSGGSYEQYF. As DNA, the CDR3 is TGTGCCAGCAGCATAGGGACTAGCGGGGGCTCCTACGAGCAGTACTTC.

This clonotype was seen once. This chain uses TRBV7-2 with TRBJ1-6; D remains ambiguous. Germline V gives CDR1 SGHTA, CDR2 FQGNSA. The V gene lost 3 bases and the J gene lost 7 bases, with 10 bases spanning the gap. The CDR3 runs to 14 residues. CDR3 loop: CASSFRPKNSPLHF. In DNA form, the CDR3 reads TGTGCCAGCAGCTTTCGGCCGAAGAATTCACCCCTCCACTTT.

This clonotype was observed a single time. The CDR3 DNA follows: TGTGCCAGCAGTTACGGTTTTGAGCCCGGGGGTTCACCCCTCCACTTT. Its translation is CASSYGFEPGGSPLHF. The chain links TRBV6-5 to TRBJ1-6, with D possibly TRBD1 on 5 matching bases. CDR1 and CDR2 from the germline V gene are MNHEY and SVGAGI. Trimming left V 2 bases short and J 9 bases short, with 17 bases between. This CDR3 comprises 16 residues.

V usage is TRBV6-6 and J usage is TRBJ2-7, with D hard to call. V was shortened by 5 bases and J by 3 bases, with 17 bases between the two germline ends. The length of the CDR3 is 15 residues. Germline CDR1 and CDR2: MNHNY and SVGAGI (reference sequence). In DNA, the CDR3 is TGTGCCAGCAGTCCGAGTCTGTCCCCCCTCTACGAGCAGTACTTC. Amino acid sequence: CASSPSLSPLYEQYF.

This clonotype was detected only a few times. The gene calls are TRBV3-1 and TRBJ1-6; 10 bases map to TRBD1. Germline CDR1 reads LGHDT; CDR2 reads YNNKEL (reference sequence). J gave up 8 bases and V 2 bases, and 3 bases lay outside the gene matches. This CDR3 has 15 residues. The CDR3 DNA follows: TGTGCCAGCAGCCAAACGGGACAGGGGTATTCACCCCTCCACTTT. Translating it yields CASSQTGQGYSPLHF.

CDR3 residues: CASSFDNQETQYF. The CDR3 coding sequence is TGTGCCAGCAGCTTCGACAACCAAGAGACCCAGTACTTC. J is TRBJ2-5 and V is TRBV7-9, with unresolved D. Trimming pared 3 bases from V and 0 bases from J, leaving 5 bases between. Per germline, CDR1 SEHNR and CDR2 FQNEAQ (reference sequence). The length of the CDR3 is 13 residues.

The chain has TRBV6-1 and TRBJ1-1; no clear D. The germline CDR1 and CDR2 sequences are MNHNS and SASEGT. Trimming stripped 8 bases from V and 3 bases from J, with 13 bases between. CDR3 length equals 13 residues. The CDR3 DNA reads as TGTGCCAGCGCCGCGAACCAGGACACTGAAGCTTTCTTT. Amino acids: CASAANQDTEAFF.

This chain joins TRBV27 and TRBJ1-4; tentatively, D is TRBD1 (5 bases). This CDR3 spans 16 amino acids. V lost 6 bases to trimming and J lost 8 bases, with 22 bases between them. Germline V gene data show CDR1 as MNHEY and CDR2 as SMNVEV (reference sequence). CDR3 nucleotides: TGTGCCAGCAGCCCTGGCAGGGACCGATATCGGGAAAAACTGTTTTTT. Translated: CASSPGRDRYREKLFF.

The CDR3 spells CASSPSGQTKGQPQHF. The CDR3 DNA follows: TGTGCCAGCAGCCCAAGTGGACAAACCAAAGGCCAGCCCCAGCATTTT. This chain links TRBV3-1 with TRBJ1-5; TRBD1 is a possible D gene (5 bases). The CDR3 is 16 amino acids. Germline V gene sequence: CDR1 LGHDT, CDR2 YNNKEL (reference sequence). Trimming shortened V by 4 bases and J by 7 bases, and 20 bases separated the two germline ends. Filled out from reference TRBV3-1 and TRBJ1-5, the complete variable domain reads DTAVSQTPKYLVTQMGNDKSIKCEQNLGHDTMYWYKQDSKKFLKIMFSYNNKELIINETVPNRFSPKSPDKAHLNLHINSLELGDSAVYFCASSPSGQTKGQPQHFGDGTRLSIL.

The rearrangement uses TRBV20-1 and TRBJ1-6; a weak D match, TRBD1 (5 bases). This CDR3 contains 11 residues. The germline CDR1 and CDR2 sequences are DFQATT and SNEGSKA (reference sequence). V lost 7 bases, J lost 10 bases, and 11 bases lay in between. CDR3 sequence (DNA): TGCAGTGTTGCAGGGAACTCACCCCTCCACTTT. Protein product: CSVAGNSPLHF.